These T cell receptor beta chains were read from a single sample in a study of shared clonotypes between healthy human individuals. Only in-frame clones appear in the TCRdb table, and some are missing; sequencing was by immunoSEQ multiplex PCR. The profile shows roughly 2,500,000 clones, 80% to 95% of them singletons. Sequenced input: naive CD4+ T cells from PBMCs. The receptors stem from a man between 18 and 35 years old in good health. Some clones in this sample may be carry-over from other donors' samples. Each CDR3 is given with its conserved first and last residue. The D gene is left open where the match is weak. Expanded clones are given a class, and other clones once, few, many or no size at all.

J gene	clone size	D gene	V gene	CDR3 protein	CDR3 DNA
TRBJ2-2	once	NA	TRBV27	CASSFFLAGELFF	TGTGCCAGCAGTTTCTTCTTAGCCGGGGAGCTGTTTTTT
TRBJ2-2	NA	NA	TRBV5-1	CASSGSTGMGGELFF	TGCGCCAGCAGCGGTAGCACAGGGATGGGCGGGGAGCTGTTTTTT
TRBJ2-2	once	NA	TRBV2	CASSGDGELFF	TGTGCCAGCAGTGGAGACGGGGAGCTGTTTTTT
TRBJ1-1	NA	NA	TRBV7-9	CASTNIAALPLNTEAFF	TGTGCCAGCACCAACATAGCCGCCCTACCCCTGAACACTGAAGCTTTCTTT
TRBJ1-1	NA	NA	TRBV6-6	CASFSRTAMNTEAFF	TGTGCCAGCTTTTCGAGGACAGCAATGAACACTGAAGCTTTCTTT
TRBJ2-3	NA	NA	TRBV25-1	CASIRDTSGDTQYF	TGTGCCAGCATCCGGGACACCTCCGGAGATACGCAGTATTTT
TRBJ2-7	NA	NA	TRBV28	CASSSLSYEQYF	TGTGCCAGCAGCTCCCTCTCCTACGAGCAGTACTTC
TRBJ1-4	NA	TRBD1	TRBV7-8	CASSLDGTVGEKLFF	TGTGCCAGCAGCTTAGACGGGACAGTCGGGGAAAAACTGTTTTTT
TRBJ1-2	NA	NA	TRBV28	CASSPFWRGPNYGYTF	TGTGCCAGCAGCCCCTTTTGGCGGGGGCCTAACTATGGCTACACCTTC
TRBJ1-5	few	NA	TRBV6-5	CASSGTGNQPQHF	TGTGCCAGCAGTGGGACGGGCAATCAGCCCCAGCATTTT
TRBJ2-1	NA	TRBD1	TRBV28	CASSSTGTGDNEQFF	TGTGCCAGCAGCTCAACCGGGACAGGGGACAATGAGCAGTTCTTC
TRBJ1-2	NA	NA	TRBV7-8	CASSLRWGQNYGYTF	TGTGCCAGCAGCTTAAGGTGGGGCCAAAACTATGGCTACACCTTC
TRBJ2-5	NA	NA	TRBV5-6	CASSLSGAGQETQYF	TGTGCCAGCAGCTTGTCGGGGGCGGGCCAAGAGACCCAGTACTTC
TRBJ2-7	NA	TRBD2	TRBV13	CASSSGPGTSGAYEQYF	TGTGCCAGCAGCTCGGGGCCTGGGACTAGCGGCGCCTACGAGCAGTACTTC
TRBJ2-5	NA	NA	TRBV28	CASMGQGQETQYF	TGTGCGAGCATGGGGCAGGGCCAAGAGACCCAGTACTTC
TRBJ2-1	NA	NA	TRBV5-1	CASSPQGTGGNEQFF	TGCGCCAGCAGCCCCCAGGGGACGGGGGGAAATGAGCAGTTCTTC
TRBJ1-1	NA	NA	TRBV5-4	CASSIREVNTEAFF	TGTGCCAGCAGCATCAGGGAAGTGAACACTGAAGCTTTCTTT
TRBJ2-7	once	NA	TRBV28	CASSLPGHGYEQYF	TGTGCCAGCAGTTTACCGGGGCACGGGTACGAGCAGTACTTC
TRBJ1-1	NA	NA	TRBV21-1	CASSRDRGMNTEAFF	TGTGCCAGCAGCAGGGACAGGGGCATGAACACTGAAGCTTTCTTT
TRBJ2-3	NA	NA	TRBV18	CASSPGRGRATTDTQYF	TGTGCCAGCTCACCGGGCCGGGGGCGGGCCACAACAGATACGCAGTATTTT
TRBJ1-1	NA	NA	TRBV9	CASSVTSQNTEAFF	TGTGCCAGCAGCGTAACTAGCCAGAACACTGAAGCTTTCTTT
TRBJ1-3	NA	NA	TRBV5-5	CASSQLPISGNTIYF	TGTGCCAGCAGCCAATTGCCGATCTCTGGAAACACCATATATTTT
TRBJ2-4	NA	TRBD1	TRBV5-4	CASSRGQTRDKNIQYF	TGTGCCAGCAGCCGGGGACAGACTCGGGACAAAAACATTCAGTACTTC
TRBJ2-2	NA	TRBD1	TRBV6-6	CASRLDRGQKGELFF	TGTGCCAGCAGACTAGACAGGGGTCAGAAGGGGGAGCTGTTTTTT
TRBJ2-5	NA	NA	TRBV5-1	CASSLSETQYF	TGCGCCAGCAGTTTATCTGAGACCCAGTACTTC
TRBJ2-5	NA	NA	TRBV6-1	CASSSPGASWETQYF	TGTGCCAGCAGTTCACCGGGAGCATCGTGGGAGACCCAGTACTTC
TRBJ2-5	NA	NA	TRBV6-1	CASSGLGLAGETQYF	TGTGCCAGCAGTGGCCTGGGACTGGCGGGGGAGACCCAGTACTTC
TRBJ2-3	NA	TRBD1	TRBV18	CASSPRQGSTDTQYF	TGTGCCAGCTCACCTCGACAGGGCAGCACAGATACGCAGTATTTT
TRBJ1-2	NA	NA	TRBV4-1	CASSPVSSGSLYGYTF	TGCGCCAGCAGCCCAGTAAGTTCTGGCAGCCTCTATGGCTACACCTTC
TRBJ2-3	NA	TRBD2	TRBV5-4	CASSLAWEGRGTDTQYF	TGTGCCAGCAGCTTGGCGTGGGAGGGCCGGGGCACAGATACGCAGTATTTT
TRBJ2-3	NA	NA	TRBV27	CASSLQGWGDTQYF	TGTGCCAGCAGTTTACAGGGTTGGGGAGATACGCAGTATTTT
TRBJ2-1	once	TRBD2	TRBV28	CASSPPSGTFNEQFF	TGTGCCAGCAGTCCCCCTAGCGGGACTTTCAATGAGCAGTTCTTC
TRBJ2-1	once	NA	TRBV27	CASSSGTYTYNEQFF	TGTGCCAGCAGTTCGGGGACGTACACCTACAATGAGCAGTTCTTC
TRBJ2-2	NA	TRBD2	TRBV4-3	CASSQGGTSISRELFF	TGCGCCAGCAGCCAAGGTGGGACTAGTATTAGCCGGGAGCTGTTTTTT
TRBJ2-7	NA	NA	TRBV11-2	CASSLGSEQYF	TGTGCCAGCAGCTTAGGATCCGAGCAGTACTTC
TRBJ2-5	once	TRBD2	TRBV7-3	CASSLGLAGAQETQYF	TGTGCCAGCAGCCTAGGACTAGCGGGAGCCCAAGAGACCCAGTACTTC
TRBJ2-3	NA	NA	TRBV28	CASRLTLPSTDTQYF	TGTGCCAGCAGGTTGACTTTACCTAGCACAGATACGCAGTATTTT
TRBJ1-1	NA	TRBD1	TRBV5-1	CASSPDRTGPMNTEAFF	TGCGCCAGCAGCCCTGACCGGACAGGGCCCATGAACACTGAAGCTTTCTTT
TRBJ2-2	NA	TRBD2	TRBV18	CASSPLAGGGTGELFF	TGTGCCAGCTCACCTCTAGCGGGAGGTGGCACCGGGGAGCTGTTTTTT
TRBJ2-7	NA	TRBD2	TRBV5-1	CASSLLTSGSYEQYF	TGCGCCAGCAGCTTGCTAACTAGCGGGAGCTACGAGCAGTACTTC
TRBJ2-7	NA	NA	TRBV4-2	CASSEINRGGKMDEQYF	TGTGCCAGCAGCGAAATTAACAGGGGAGGTAAGATGGACGAGCAGTACTTC
TRBJ2-6	NA	NA	TRBV5-1	CASRSLSGANVLTF	TGCGCCAGCAGATCCCTCTCTGGGGCCAACGTCCTGACTTTC
TRBJ2-5	NA	NA	TRBV5-6	CASSLTIETQYF	TGTGCCAGCAGCTTGACAATCGAGACCCAGTACTTC
TRBJ2-2	NA	TRBD2	TRBV7-2	CASSPHGGVNTGELFF	TGTGCCAGCAGCCCCCATGGGGGGGTGAACACCGGGGAGCTGTTTTTT
TRBJ2-3	NA	NA	TRBV25-1	CASSEWVAGRTDTQYF	TGTGCCAGCAGTGAATGGGTGGCAGGGCGCACAGATACGCAGTATTTT
TRBJ1-5	NA	NA	TRBV4-3	CASSQDPRTDQPQHF	TGCGCCAGCAGCCAAGATCCAAGGACAGATCAGCCCCAGCATTTT
TRBJ1-5	NA	TRBD1	TRBV2	CASKGQGIQPQHF	TGTGCCAGCAAGGGACAGGGGATTCAGCCCCAGCATTTT
TRBJ2-1	NA	TRBD1	TRBV6-1	CASRDGQGAFYEQFF	TGTGCCAGCAGAGATGGACAGGGGGCGTTCTATGAGCAGTTCTTC
TRBJ2-1	NA	TRBD1	TRBV7-3	CASSLGGQYYNEQFF	TGTGCCAGCAGCCTAGGGGGACAGTACTACAATGAGCAGTTCTTC
TRBJ1-4	NA	NA	TRBV19	CASSTLLGEKLFF	TGTGCCAGTAGTACCCTACTGGGTGAAAAACTGTTTTTT
TRBJ2-6	NA	TRBD1	TRBV9	CASSVAQDRGFAGANVLTF	TGTGCCAGCAGCGTAGCTCAGGACAGGGGGTTTGCTGGGGCCAACGTCCTGACTTTC
TRBJ2-5	NA	NA	TRBV19	CASSPTTGPETQYF	TGTGCCAGTAGCCCTACGACCGGTCCCGAGACCCAGTACTTC
TRBJ2-7	NA	NA	TRBV7-9	CASRPQGSSYEQYF	TGTGCCAGCAGGCCGCAAGGTAGCTCCTACGAGCAGTACTTC
TRBJ2-5	NA	NA	TRBV5-1	CASSLRQGGETQYF	TGCGCCAGCAGCTTGCGCCAGGGCGGGGAGACCCAGTACTTC